The sequence of this TCR beta chain was determined in a study of blood T cell repertoires in COVID-19. Background on the study: Whether acute or convalescent, the COVID-19 samples came from the United States, Italy and Spain. Sources were T cells, B-cell-depleted T cells, or PBMCs; the material itself was cDNA or gDNA.

Source study methods: Nucleated cell number was recorded as an estimate derived from reference gene primer amplification. Here immunoSEQ multiplex PCR was the method, and the copy in TCRdb shows in-frame clones only, minus some. V, J and clone size derive from that table, while D and trimming were established from the DNA sequence. The sample has 120,000 or so clones, roughly 79% seen once; the top ten hold 16%. V dropped 4 bases and J dropped 6 bases, with 9 bases sitting between them. CDR3 size: 13 residues. CDR1 and CDR2 from the germline V gene are ENHRY and SYGVKD. The sequence came from a woman older than 75 with active or convalescent COVID-19. The chain couples TRBV10-3 to TRBJ2-2, with D tentatively TRBD2 (5 bases). Sequencing input: peripheral blood. CDR3 protein: CAISGEIAGELFF. The CDR3 DNA sequence: TGTGCCATCAGTGGGGAGATTGCCGGGGAGCTGTTTTTT.